The table lists the clone carrying this T cell receptor (beta chain) with a few counts. Its target is not known. One end of the junction fails to match germline, which may point to a read error. Co-extraction yielded RNA and DNA from roughly 20-30 mg of unsorted bulk tissue. Those patients suffered from chronic HBV infection and were treatment-naive. This CDR3 region has 15 residues. This entry comes from a study of tumor-infiltrating lymphocytes in primary liver carcinoma. Study information: Recorded tumor stage was T1-T3 N0M0, with diameters of roughly 4 to 11 cm.

The authors made TCR beta cDNA from roughly 480 ng total RNA with a constant-region primer. Library construction for TCR beta comprised three nested multiplex PCR rounds performed with slightly modified ARM-PCR. With TRBV1-TRBV30 forward primers and a C-beta reverse primer, the first two PCR rounds were run for about 10 cycles each. TCRdb redid the calling of the multiplex PCR reads with MiXCR, one entry per CDR3 protein. Among roughly 100,000 distinct CDR3 sequences listed, 82% were seen once. Points from the study as a whole: Blood trailed tumors significantly in top-250-clone fraction (p = 0.039). Only about 8-24% of top clones were detected in all five tumor regions.

The receptor comes from a man between 35 and 55 years old with primary liver carcinoma and hepatitis B virus infection. J is TRBJ1-5 and V is TRBV12-3 or TRBV12-4, with D possibly matching TRBD1 (5 bases). The source material was liver tumor tissue from sampling region 3. The sample's subset: tumor region T3, left-lateral pole. The CDR3 protein is CASSLGQGDNQPQHF. The CDR3 region has the DNA TGTGCAAGCAGTTTGGGGCAGGGAGACAATCAGCCCCAGCATTTT.